The present T cell receptor beta chain was sequenced within a study of early T cells in non-severe SARS-CoV-2 infection. Study at large: The sequenced material was bulk RNA from unsorted whole blood, and its chains were unpaired.

The length of the CDR3 is 11 residues. The germline gives CDR1 DFQATT, CDR2 SNEGSKA (reference sequence). V was shortened by 6 bases and J by 9 bases, with 12 bases between the two germline ends. Study-level results: VDJdb matching, biased toward anti-spike CD8 responses, missed private and CD4 specificities.

This clonotype was seen many times. Its antigen is not known. As part of library construction, unique molecular identifiers were attached to individual cDNA molecules. TCRdb re-called the 5' RACE reads with MiXCR, one entry per CDR3 protein. This sample has fewer than 65,000 distinct CDR3 sequences, with approximately 6.1% found just once. This specimen consisted of whole blood, obtained at baseline. The V call is TRBV20-1, the J call TRBJ2-1; D tentatively fits TRBD1 or TRBD2 (5 bases each). The source is an adult who was a healthcare worker with PCR-confirmed SARS-CoV-2 infection or an uninfected control (not recorded which). DNA of the CDR3: TGCAGTGCAATCCGGGACCGTGAGCAGTTCTTC. Translation gives CSAIRDREQFF.